These 11 T cell receptor beta chains were sequenced from one sample in a study of shared clonotypes between healthy human individuals (dated by TCRdb to the early 2020s). CD8 naive samples consisted of CD45RO-negative cells that were positively selected for CCR7, yielding a CD45RA+CCR7+ population without TemRA cells. The library relied on the immunoSEQ multiplex PCR assay. The clones in this table, taken by TCRdb from immuneACCESS, are in-frame only. Not every clone is retained; where verified, under half of the shortfall comes from an unresolved V gene, and the cause of the rest is unknown. The sample table lists about 2.1 million clones, 85% to 95% of them with a count of one. The top ten constitute around 1.7% of the sample. Sequencing input: naive CD8+ T cells from PBMCs. In the paper's terms, the cell subset or site label means: CD45RA+CCR7+. These receptors were taken from a young man in good health. Some clones in this sample may be carry-over from other donors' samples.

As for this clone: Other DNA sequences in the sample encode the same CDR3. The J gene is TRBJ1-2, the V gene TRBV29-1; 11 bases align to TRBD1. Trimming took 6 bases from V and 6 from J; bases not matched to a gene: 3. CDR3 length: 12 residues. The V gene's germline CDR1 is SQVTM and CDR2 ANQGSEA. In nucleotides, the CDR3 is TGCAGCGTCGGACAGGGGGCGAATGGCTACACCTTC. Its protein product is CSVGQGANGYTF.

The chain joins TRBV28 to TRBJ2-7, with 10 positions matching TRBD2. This CDR3 has 16 residues. Looked up from germline, CDR1 is MDHEN and CDR2 is SYDVKM. The J segment lost 4 bases and the V segment lost 3 bases, leaving 9 bases of the junction unmatched. This chain's CDR3 is CASSFGPSGSLYEQYF. DNA of the CDR3: TGTGCCAGCAGTTTCGGGCCTAGCGGGAGTCTATACGAGCAGTACTTC.

The V call is TRBV10-3, the J call TRBJ1-1; 7 bases fit TRBD1. Losses at the gene ends were 3 bases for V and 7 bases for J; bases not matched to a gene: 17. Germline V gene sequence: CDR1 ENHRY, CDR2 SYGVKD. CDR3 length: 17 residues. The CDR3 region has the DNA TGTGCCATCAGTGAACGAAATCCCGACAGGGCTAAATATGAAGCTTTCTTT. It is translated as CAISERNPDRAKYEAFF.

This clone has just a few counts. The chain is built from TRBV11-3 and TRBJ2-7; 9 positions agree with TRBD1. This CDR3 region has 15 residues. Germline assignment: CDR1 SGHNT and CDR2 YENEEA. V lost 3 bases and J lost 4; bases outside the gene matches: 7. The CDR3 DNA is TGTGCCAGCAGCTTCGATGGGGACAGGGTTTACGAGCAGTACTTC. Translation: CASSFDGDRVYEQYF.

The chain couples TRBV7-9 to TRBJ2-3; D gene uncertain. The CDR3 has 15 residues. V lost 5 bases, J lost 3 bases, and 15 bases lay in between. Per the germline V gene, CDR1 is SEHNR and CDR2 is FQNEAQ (reference sequence). The chain's CDR3 is CASSPWSGGTDTQYF. CDR3 nucleotides: TGTGCCAGCAGCCCGTGGAGTGGTGGGACAGATACGCAGTATTTT. The full variable domain, its missing parts supplied by reference TRBV7-9 and TRBJ2-3, is DTGVSQNPRHKITKRGQNVTFRCDPISEHNRLYWYRQTLGQGPEFLTYFQNEAQLEKSRLLSDRFSAERPKGSFSTLEIQRTEQGDSAMYLCASSPWSGGTDTQYFGPGTRLTVL.

The V and J genes are TRBV4-1 and TRBJ2-7, with D unresolved. The CDR3 runs to 16 residues. Germline lookup yields CDR1 MGHRA and CDR2 YSYEKL. With 0 bases removed from V and 0 bases from J, the gap between germline ends came to 12 bases. CDR3 nucleotides: TGCGCCAGCAGCCAAGATCCACGATATAGCTCCTACGAGCAGTACTTC. Its protein product is CASSQDPRYSSYEQYF.

V is TRBV15 and J is TRBJ1-2; D remains unclear. The germline gives CDR1 LNHNV, CDR2 YYDKDF (reference sequence). The CDR3 length is 14 residues. V lost 0 bases to trimming and J lost 5 bases, with 10 bases between them. In DNA form, the CDR3 reads TGTGCCACCAGCAGAGACGCACAGCTGTATGGCTACACCTTC. It is translated as CATSRDAQLYGYTF.

The rearrangement uses TRBV9 and TRBJ2-1; tentatively, D is TRBD1 (6 bases). The germline CDR1 and CDR2 sequences are SGDLS and YYNGEE. V was cut by 4 bases and J by 5 bases, with 19 bases left in between. This CDR3 contains 16 residues. The CDR3 sequence is CASSPLGTLTNNEQFF. For the CDR3, the DNA is TGTGCCAGCAGCCCCCTCGGGACACTAACTAACAATGAGCAGTTCTTC.

This rearrangement joins TRBV13 to TRBJ2-7, with TRBD1 matching over 7 bases. CDR1 PRHDT and CDR2 FYEKMQ come from the germline V gene (reference sequence). The CDR3 contains 15 residues. V lost 5 bases, J lost 3 bases, and 10 bases stayed unmatched. CDR3 coding DNA: TGTGCCAGCAGCGATTCCGGGACAGTGGTCTACGAGCAGTACTTC. It codes for CASSDSGTVVYEQYF.

This clone was recorded once. The gene calls are TRBV27 and TRBJ2-7, with D hard to call. The germline V gene encodes CDR1 MNHEY and CDR2 SMNVEV (reference sequence). Trimming cost V 0 bases and J 2 bases, with 17 bases left between them. CDR3 size: 17 residues. The CDR3 sequence: CASSLSVGAIFTYEQYF. The CDR3 nucleotides read TGTGCCAGCAGTTTATCGGTTGGCGCCATTTTCACCTACGAGCAGTACTTC.

This clone is a singleton in its sample. This sequence joins TRBV5-1 and TRBJ1-1, with 7 positions matching TRBD1. The CDR3 is 15 residues long. Germline V gene sequence: CDR1 SGHRS, CDR2 YFSETQ. V lost 2 bases and J lost 2; bases outside the gene matches: 6. CDR3 region: CASSFTGAPNTEAFF. CDR3 coding DNA: TGCGCCAGCAGCTTCACAGGGGCCCCTAACACTGAAGCTTTCTTT.